This T cell receptor beta chain derives from a study of blood T cell repertoires in COVID-19. Study details: Acute and convalescent COVID-19 specimens originated in the United States, Italy and Spain.

The assay was immunoSEQ multiplex PCR, and TCRdb's table has in-frame clones only and misses some. The repertoire holds about 5,000 clones, with approximately 89% as singletons. Germline assignment: CDR1 MNHNS and CDR2 SASEGT. V lost 2 bases to trimming and J lost 7 bases, with 15 bases between them. This CDR3 contains 15 residues. This clonotype was sampled from a man in his 70s with COVID-19, enrolled during active disease. The sequenced sample consisted of peripheral blood. This chain joins TRBV6-1 and TRBJ1-5; D may be TRBD1 (5 bases). DNA for the CDR3: TGTGCCAGCAGTGAAAGAGGCAGGGAAGAACAGCCCCAGCATTTT. Translating gives CASSERGREEQPQHF.